The 31 T cell receptor beta chains in this list originate from one sample, sequenced in a study of blood T cells in healthy people across ages. Next came a second PCR, run for 7 to 11 cycles, which used a sample-barcoded 5' primer along with a J-beta primer mix. TCRdb called the 5' RACE reads again in MiXCR, with one record for every CDR3 protein. The sample consists of approximately 730,000 distinct CDR3 sequences, around half of them appearing once. Sequencing used blood. These receptors came from a man at least 80 years old in good health.

The rearrangement joins TRBV28 to TRBJ2-3; 7 positions match TRBD1. J lost 14 bases, V lost 4 bases, and 15 bases had no gene match. The CDR3 totals 14 residues. Germline V gene data show CDR1 as MDHEN and CDR2 as SYDVKM. The CDR3 loop reads CASSSSTGARYAYF. The CDR3 bases are TGTGCCAGCAGTTCATCCACAGGGGCCAGATACGCGTATTTT.

V usage is TRBV27 and J usage is TRBJ1-6; D is possibly TRBD1 (6 bases). Trimming cost V 0 bases and J 7 bases, with 19 bases left between them. Germline CDR1 MNHEY, CDR2 SMNVEV (reference sequence). The CDR3 is 18 residues long. The CDR3, as DNA: TGTGCCAGCAGTTTATCGGGCTTGGGTGGACAGTTCAATTCACCCCTCCACTTT. It codes for CASSLSGLGGQFNSPLHF.

This chain joins TRBV7-9 and TRBJ1-6, with D possibly being TRBD1 (6 bases). Between the trimmed V and J ends, which lost 6 bases and 10 bases, there was a span of 16 bases. There are 14 residues in the CDR3. CDR1 and CDR2 from the germline V gene are SEHNR and FQNEAQ (reference sequence). In nucleotides, the CDR3 is TGTGCCAGCAGTGGCGGGTACAGGGACTCACCCCTCCACTTT. Its protein product is CASSGGYRDSPLHF.

This clonotype has a single count. The V and J genes are TRBV6-6 and TRBJ1-5, with TRBD1 matching over 9 bases. Germline V gene data show CDR1 as MNHNY and CDR2 as SVGAGI (reference sequence). This CDR3 contains 15 residues. The ends lost 7 bases at V and 2 bases at J; junction bases unmatched: 6. The CDR3 reads CASTTGDRGNQPQHF. The CDR3 DNA is TGTGCCAGCACCACCGGGGACAGGGGCAATCAGCCCCAGCATTTT.

This clonotype turned up a few times. The rearrangement uses TRBV11-2 and TRBJ2-5, with D perhaps matching TRBD1 (6 bases). The better agreement between TRBJ2-7 and the DNA end casts doubt on the J call. In germline, CDR1 is SGHAT, CDR2 FQNNGV. The CDR3 consists of 13 residues. CDR3 region: CASTSRGIYEQYF. The CDR3 bases are TGTGCCAGCACATCTAGGGGGATCTACGAGCAGTACTTC.

The J gene is TRBJ2-1, the V gene TRBV7-2, with 8 bases lining up with TRBD2. The V gene end was trimmed by 0 bases and the J gene end by 2 bases; junction bases not matched to a gene: 3. This CDR3 is built from 16 residues. The germline V gene has CDR1 SGHTA and CDR2 FQGNSA. The CDR3 coding sequence is TGTGCCAGCAGCTTAGCCGCGGGAGGCGCCTACAATGAGCAGTTCTTC. This codes for CASSLAAGGAYNEQFF.

This chain uses TRBV11-2 with TRBJ2-7; D remains ambiguous. The length of the CDR3 is 14 residues. V was shortened by 2 bases and J by 4 bases, with 12 bases between the two germline ends. The germline CDR1 and CDR2 sequences are SGHAT and FQNNGV. CDR3 in amino acids: CASSLNRGQYEQYF. The CDR3 bases are TGTGCCAGCAGCTTAAACCGAGGCCAATACGAGCAGTACTTC. Together with reference TRBV11-2 and TRBJ2-7, the CDR3 gives the full variable domain: EAGVAQSPRYKIIEKRQSVAFWCNPISGHATLYWYQQILGQGPKLLIQFQNNGVVDDSQLPKDRFSAERLKGVDSTLKIQPAKLEDSAVYLCASSLNRGQYEQYFGPGTRLTVT.

This clonotype was detected ten times or more. The J gene is TRBJ2-3, the V gene TRBV29-1, with 11 positions matching TRBD2. This CDR3 spans 15 amino acids. V trimming: 4 bases; J trimming: 4 bases; junction bases outside the gene matches: 7. Germline CDR1 reads SQVTM; CDR2 reads ANQGSEA. The CDR3 region is CSVGGLAGGPDTQYF. The CDR3 DNA sequence: TGCAGCGTTGGGGGTCTAGCGGGAGGCCCAGATACGCAGTATTTT.

In this sample, this clonotype turned up a few times. This chain joins TRBV6-1 and TRBJ1-1; the match to TRBD1 covers 10 bases. The CDR3 has 16 amino acids. V dropped 7 bases and J dropped 5; count of bases not matched to a gene: 13. From germline, CDR1 is MNHNS and CDR2 SASEGT. The CDR3 DNA is TGTGCCAGCATCACACAGGGGGGACAGGGGTGGACTGAAGCTTTCTTT. It encodes CASITQGGQGWTEAFF.

The chain links TRBV5-1 to TRBJ2-4, with TRBD1 matching 10 bases. Judging by the DNA end, TRBJ2-7 fits better; the J call may be wrong. The germline gives CDR1 SGHRS, CDR2 YFSETQ. The CDR3 is 15 amino acids. In nucleotides, the CDR3 is TGCGCCAGCAGCTTAGACAGGGGGCCCTCCTACGAGCAGTACTTC. This codes for CASSLDRGPSYEQYF.

As regards this clonotype: The junction does not match germline at one end; this may be a read error. The chain joins TRBV7-2 to TRBJ2-3; D tentatively reads TRBD1 or TRBD2 (5 bases each). There are 12 residues in the CDR3. CDR1 is SGHTA and CDR2 is FQGNSA in the germline V gene. The CDR3 is CAGSLYPRDAYF. The CDR3 DNA follows: TGTGCCGGCAGCTTATACCCCAGGGACGCGTATTTT.

The chain links TRBV20-1 to TRBJ2-4; D gene unclear. V was trimmed by 0 bases and J by 0 bases, leaving 12 bases between them. The CDR3 has 16 residues. Germline lookup yields CDR1 DFQATT and CDR2 SNEGSKA (reference sequence). The CDR3 sequence is CSARDPQSVAKNIQYF. CDR3 in DNA: TGCAGTGCTAGAGATCCCCAATCCGTAGCCAAAAACATTCAGTACTTC.

This rearrangement joins TRBV6-5 to TRBJ2-1, with unresolved D. The CDR3 has 17 amino acids. V was clipped by 2 bases and J by 2 bases, with 16 bases between them. Germline V CDR1 and CDR2: MNHEY, SVGAGI. CDR3 amino acids: CASSYLPRRSTYNEQFF. Written as DNA, the CDR3 is TGTGCCAGCAGTTACCTCCCCCGACGGTCAACCTACAATGAGCAGTTCTTC.

This clonotype was counted only a few times. V is TRBV6-5 and J is TRBJ2-3, with D tentatively TRBD1 or TRBD2 (5 bases each). The germline V gene encodes CDR1 MNHEY and CDR2 SVGAGI. This CDR3 comprises 15 residues. V was trimmed by 2 bases and J by 4 bases, leaving 13 bases between them. The CDR3 DNA is TGTGCCAGCAGTTACACCGGGGCGAGGGCAGATACGCAGTATTTT. It yields the protein CASSYTGARADTQYF.

This chain connects TRBV7-9 to TRBJ2-1, with TRBD2 identical over 9 bases. V shed 5 bases, J shed 12 bases, and the junction held 11 bases outside the gene matches. This CDR3 comprises 14 residues. Germline V gives CDR1 SEHNR, CDR2 FQNEAQ (reference sequence). As DNA, the CDR3 is TGTGCCAGCAGCCCGGAGGGTAGCGGGGGACTGCAGTTCTTC. Protein product: CASSPEGSGGLQFF. The entire variable domain, with the rest obtained from reference TRBV7-9 and TRBJ2-1, is as follows: DTGVSQNPRHKITKRGQNVTFRCDPISEHNRLYWYRQTLGQGPEFLTYFQNEAQLEKSRLLSDRFSAERPKGSFSTLEIQRTEQGDSAMYLCASSPEGSGGLQFFGPGTRLTVL.

This chain uses TRBV6-5 with TRBJ1-1; TRBD1 is a possible D gene (5 bases). Germline values: CDR1 MNHEY, CDR2 SVGAGI. This CDR3 contains 14 residues. V lost 5 bases to trimming and J lost 5 bases, with 15 bases between them. CDR3 sequence (DNA): TGTGCCAGCAGTAATTTCGGGTGGGGGACTGAAGCTTTCTTT. This codes for CASSNFGWGTEAFF.

The chain joins TRBV5-1 to TRBJ2-1, with 12 bases identical to TRBD2. The germline gives CDR1 SGHRS, CDR2 YFSETQ. This CDR3 is built from 15 residues. With 2 bases clipped from V and 5 bases from J, the junction kept 2 bases outside the gene matches. CDR3 region: CASSFTSGRNNEQFF. The CDR3 coding sequence is TGCGCCAGCAGCTTCACTAGCGGGAGGAACAATGAGCAGTTCTTC.

The rearrangement links TRBV4-3 to TRBJ1-4, with D perhaps TRBD1 (5 bases). This CDR3 has 10 amino acids. The V end lost 1 base, the J end lost 15 bases, and 6 bases lay between the germline ends. Per germline, CDR1 LGHNA and CDR2 YSLEER. The CDR3 is CASSQVGVFF. The CDR3 nucleotides read TGCGCCAGCAGCCAAGTAGGGGTGTTTTTT.

In this sample, this clonotype turned up a few times. This chain connects TRBV6-4 to TRBJ1-2; possible D gene TRBD1, 6 bases. Germline V lookup: CDR1 MRHNA, CDR2 SNTAGT. Trimming removed 5 bases at V and 4 bases at J, with 14 bases between. The CDR3 spans 14 residues. CDR3 sequence: CASSREQGTYGYTF. CDR3 nucleotides: TGTGCCAGCAGTAGGGAGCAGGGGACCTATGGCTACACCTTC.

V and J are TRBV6-1 and TRBJ2-7; 11 nucleotides line up with TRBD1. The germline CDR1 and CDR2 sequences are MNHNS and SASEGT. This CDR3 spans 18 amino acids. Trimming took 6 bases from V and 3 from J; bases not matched to a gene: 16. This CDR3 is CASRTKRTGGVWGYEQYF. In nucleotides, the CDR3 is TGTGCCAGCAGGACTAAGAGGACAGGGGGCGTTTGGGGCTACGAGCAGTACTTC.

This clonotype was detected many times. The rearrangement uses TRBV12-3 or TRBV12-4 and TRBJ2-2, with D hard to call. This CDR3 region has 13 residues. V gave up 2 bases and J gave up 5 bases, with 6 bases separating them. The CDR3 region is CASSLSLTGELFF. The CDR3, as DNA: TGTGCCAGCAGTTTATCTCTAACCGGGGAGCTGTTTTTT.

The gene calls are TRBV29-1 and TRBJ1-4; D gene ambiguous. Trimming stripped 1 base from V and 4 bases from J, with 10 bases between. This CDR3 has 14 residues. The germline V gene encodes CDR1 SQVTM and CDR2 ANQGSEA. The CDR3 DNA is TGCAGCGTTGAAGGGGTGGAGGATAATGAAAAACTGTTTTTT. Its protein is CSVEGVEDNEKLFF.

The CDR3 sequence: CASTPGTGILLDYEQYF. In DNA form, the CDR3 reads TGCGCCAGCACTCCCGGGACAGGGATTTTATTGGACTACGAGCAGTACTTC. This chain uses TRBV5-1 with TRBJ2-7; 9 positions match TRBD1. Germline CDR1 and CDR2: SGHRS and YFSETQ. The junction had 16 bases not matched to a gene; V was cut back by 6 bases and J by 3 bases. The CDR3 sequence is 17 residues long.

The chain employs TRBV20-1 and TRBJ2-3; D perhaps matches TRBD2 (6 bases). Germline V CDR1 and CDR2: DFQATT, SNEGSKA (reference sequence). V was clipped by 5 bases and J by 4 bases, with 13 bases between them. The CDR3 is made up of 13 amino acids. CDR3 sequence (DNA): TGCAGTGCTGGTCCCGGAGGGTCAGATACGCAGTATTTT. Its translation is CSAGPGGSDTQYF.

This clonotype has at least ten counts. This chain uses TRBV29-1 with TRBJ2-1; D may be TRBD1 or TRBD2 (5 bases each). Per the germline V gene, CDR1 is SQVTM and CDR2 is ANQGSEA. The CDR3 is made up of 15 amino acids. Trimming cost V 3 bases and J 5 bases, with 17 bases left between them. The CDR3, as DNA: TGCAGCGTTGACCTCGTGGGACCCCTTGACAATGAGCAGTTCTTC. Translation: CSVDLVGPLDNEQFF.

The V call is TRBV5-6, the J call TRBJ2-1, with 12 bases that match TRBD2. The junction had 11 bases not matched to a gene; V was cut back by 3 bases and J by 7 bases. Per the germline V gene, CDR1 is SGHDT and CDR2 is YYEEEE. The CDR3 has 17 amino acids. The CDR3 region has the DNA TGTGCCAGCAGCTGGCTAGCGGGGGGGCCCGCATTGAATGAGCAGTTCTTC. This translates into CASSWLAGGPALNEQFF.

V is TRBV5-1 and J is TRBJ1-6; D uncertain. V was pared by 0 bases and J by 0 bases, with 4 bases between. CDR1 is SGHRS, CDR2 YFSETQ, per germline. The CDR3 is 15 residues long. The CDR3 here is CASSLVSSYNSPLHF. The CDR3 DNA sequence: TGCGCCAGCAGCTTGGTCAGCTCCTATAATTCACCCCTCCACTTT.

This clonotype was recorded a few times. This rearrangement joins TRBV21-1 to TRBJ2-1; the D segment call TRBD2 is taken from the table without a DNA check. TRBV21-1 represents a pseudogene. The CDR3 spans 16 residues. The CDR3, as DNA: TGTGCCAGCAGCAAATATAAGGGACTACCCAACAATGAGCAGTTCTTC. Translating it yields CASSKYKGLPNNEQFF.

This chain connects TRBV7-9 to TRBJ2-7; tentatively, D is TRBD1 or TRBD2 (5 bases each). CDR3 length: 15 residues. Germline assignment: CDR1 SEHNR and CDR2 FQNEAQ (reference sequence). Trimming removed 4 bases at V and 1 base at J, with 14 bases between. As DNA, the CDR3 is TGTGCCAGCAGCTCTCTCTCGGGACCGTCCTACGAGCAGTACTTC. This encodes CASSSLSGPSYEQYF.

For this clonotype: The junction does not match germline at one end; this may be a read error. The chain recombines TRBV7-2 with TRBJ2-1; no reliable D call. The CDR3 sequence is 14 residues long. Germline values: CDR1 SGHTA, CDR2 FQGNSA. The CDR3 sequence: CASSLVEVYYEQFF. CDR3 DNA: TGTGCCAGCAGCTTAGTGGAAGTCTACTATGAGCAGTTCTTC.

Here the CDR3 reads CASQLTLPYEQYF. The CDR3 DNA is TGTGCCAGCCAGTTGACCCTTCCCTACGAGCAGTACTTC. This chain uses TRBV6-2 or TRBV6-3 with TRBJ2-5, with D unresolved. The DNA end lines up better with TRBJ2-7; the J call may be wrong. This CDR3 contains 13 residues. Germline V gene sequence: CDR1 MNHEY, CDR2 SVGEGT.